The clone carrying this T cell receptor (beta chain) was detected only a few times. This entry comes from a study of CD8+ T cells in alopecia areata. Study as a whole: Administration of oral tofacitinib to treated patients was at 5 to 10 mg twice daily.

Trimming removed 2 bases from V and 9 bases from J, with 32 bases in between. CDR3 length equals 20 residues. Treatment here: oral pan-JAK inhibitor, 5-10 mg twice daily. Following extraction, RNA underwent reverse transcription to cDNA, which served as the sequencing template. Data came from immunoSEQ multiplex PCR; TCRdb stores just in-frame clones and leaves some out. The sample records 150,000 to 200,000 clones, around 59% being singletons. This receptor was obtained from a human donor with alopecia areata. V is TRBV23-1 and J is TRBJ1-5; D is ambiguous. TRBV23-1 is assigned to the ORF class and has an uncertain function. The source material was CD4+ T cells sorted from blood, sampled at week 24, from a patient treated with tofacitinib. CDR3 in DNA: TGCGCCAGCAGTCAAACCCTACAAAGGCCCAAACAAGGAAAGAAGAGGCCCCAGCATTTT. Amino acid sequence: CASSQTLQRPKQGKKRPQHF.